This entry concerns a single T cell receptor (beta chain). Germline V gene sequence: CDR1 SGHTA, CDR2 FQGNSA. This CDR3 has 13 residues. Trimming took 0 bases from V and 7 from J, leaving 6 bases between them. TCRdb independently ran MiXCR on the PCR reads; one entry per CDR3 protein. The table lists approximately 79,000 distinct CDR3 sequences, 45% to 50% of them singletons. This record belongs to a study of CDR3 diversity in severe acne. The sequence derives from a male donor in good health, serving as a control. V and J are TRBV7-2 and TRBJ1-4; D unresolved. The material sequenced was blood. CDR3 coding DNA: TGTGCCAGCAGCTTAGCCGGGGTTGAAAAACTGTTTTTT. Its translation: CASSLAGVEKLFF.